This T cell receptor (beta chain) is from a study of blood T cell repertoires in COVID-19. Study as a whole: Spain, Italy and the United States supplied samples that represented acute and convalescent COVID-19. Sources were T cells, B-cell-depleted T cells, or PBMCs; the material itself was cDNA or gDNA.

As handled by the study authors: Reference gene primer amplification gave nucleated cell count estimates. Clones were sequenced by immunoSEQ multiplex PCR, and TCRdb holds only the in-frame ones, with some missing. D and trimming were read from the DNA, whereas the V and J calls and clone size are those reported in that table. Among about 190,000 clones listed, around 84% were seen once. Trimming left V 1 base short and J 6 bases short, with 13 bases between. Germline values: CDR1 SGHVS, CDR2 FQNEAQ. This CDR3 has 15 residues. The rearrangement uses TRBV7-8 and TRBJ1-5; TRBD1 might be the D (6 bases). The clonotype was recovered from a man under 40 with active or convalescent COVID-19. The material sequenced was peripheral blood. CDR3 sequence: CASSLEWQGTQPQHF. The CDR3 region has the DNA TGTGCCAGCAGCTTAGAGTGGCAGGGGACTCAGCCCCAGCATTTT.